This T cell receptor (beta chain) originates from a study of CD8 T cells in ankylosing spondylitis. General observations from the study: Seemingly characteristic of ankylosing spondylitis blood was a TCR beta motif consisting of about 8 highly homologous variants. Clones linked to the disease showed a CD8+ phenotype. They occurred at relatively low frequencies in peripheral blood. Certain motif variants had earlier appeared in reactive arthritis synovial fluid and blood. Reportedly, significant enrichment of disease-linked clones occurred in matched ankylosing spondylitis synovial fluid.

For this clonotype: Its specificity is unknown.

TCRdb re-called the 5' RACE reads with MiXCR, one entry per CDR3 protein. There are some 200,000 distinct CDR3 sequences in the sample; about 7% occur only once, and 14% lies in the top ten. CDR1 and CDR2 (germline): LNHDA, SQIVND (reference sequence). Trimming shortened V by 5 bases and J by 5 bases, and 12 bases separated the two germline ends. There are 13 residues in the CDR3. The sequence was obtained from a male donor with ankylosing spondylitis. The chain is built from TRBV19 and TRBJ2-5, with a possible D match to TRBD1 (6 bases). The sequencing sample was made of blood, either unsorted or a sorted T cell fraction (not recorded which). CDR3 in amino acids: CASSGRGKETQYF. The DNA of the CDR3 is TGTGCCAGTAGTGGCAGGGGAAAGGAGACCCAGTACTTC.